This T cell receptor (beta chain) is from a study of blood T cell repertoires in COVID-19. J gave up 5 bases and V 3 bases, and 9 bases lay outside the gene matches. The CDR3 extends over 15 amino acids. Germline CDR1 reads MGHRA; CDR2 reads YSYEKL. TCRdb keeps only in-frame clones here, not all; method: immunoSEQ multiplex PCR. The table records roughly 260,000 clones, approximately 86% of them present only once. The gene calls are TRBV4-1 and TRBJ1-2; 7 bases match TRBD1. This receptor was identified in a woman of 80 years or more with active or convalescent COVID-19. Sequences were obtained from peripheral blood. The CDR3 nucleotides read TGCGCCAGCAGCCACAACAGGGGAGTTCAGTATGGCTACACCTTC. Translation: CASSHNRGVQYGYTF.